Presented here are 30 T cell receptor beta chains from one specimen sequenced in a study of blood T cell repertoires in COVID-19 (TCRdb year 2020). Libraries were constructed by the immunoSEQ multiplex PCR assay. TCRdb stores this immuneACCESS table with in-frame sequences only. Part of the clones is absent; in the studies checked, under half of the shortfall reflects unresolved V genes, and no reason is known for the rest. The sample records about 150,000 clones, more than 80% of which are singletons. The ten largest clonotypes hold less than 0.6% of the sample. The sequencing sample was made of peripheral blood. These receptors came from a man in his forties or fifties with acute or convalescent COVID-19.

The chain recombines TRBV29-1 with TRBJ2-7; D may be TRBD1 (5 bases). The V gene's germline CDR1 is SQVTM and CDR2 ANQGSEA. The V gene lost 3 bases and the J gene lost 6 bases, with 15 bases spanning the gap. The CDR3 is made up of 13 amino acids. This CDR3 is CSVEPQGAREQYF. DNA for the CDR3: TGCAGCGTTGAGCCTCAAGGGGCCCGCGAGCAGTACTTC.

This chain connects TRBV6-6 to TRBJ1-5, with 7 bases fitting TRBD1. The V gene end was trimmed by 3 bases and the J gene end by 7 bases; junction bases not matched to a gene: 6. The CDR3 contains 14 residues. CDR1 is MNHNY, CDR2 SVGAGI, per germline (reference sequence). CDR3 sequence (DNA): TGTGCCAGCAGTTATACGACAGGGCAGCAGCCCCAGCATTTT. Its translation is CASSYTTGQQPQHF.

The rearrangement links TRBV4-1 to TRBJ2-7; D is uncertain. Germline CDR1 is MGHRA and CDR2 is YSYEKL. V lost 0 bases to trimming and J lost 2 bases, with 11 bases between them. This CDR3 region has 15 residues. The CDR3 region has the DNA TGCGCCAGCAGCCAAGATTTACAAATACCCTACGAGCAGTACGTC. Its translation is CASSQDLQIPYEQYV.

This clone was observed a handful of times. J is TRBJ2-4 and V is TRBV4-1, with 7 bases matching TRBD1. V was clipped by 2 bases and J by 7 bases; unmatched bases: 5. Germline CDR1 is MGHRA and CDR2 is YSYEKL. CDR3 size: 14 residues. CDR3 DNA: TGCGCCAGCAGCCAACCAACGACAGGGAACATTCAGTACTTC. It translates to CASSQPTTGNIQYF.

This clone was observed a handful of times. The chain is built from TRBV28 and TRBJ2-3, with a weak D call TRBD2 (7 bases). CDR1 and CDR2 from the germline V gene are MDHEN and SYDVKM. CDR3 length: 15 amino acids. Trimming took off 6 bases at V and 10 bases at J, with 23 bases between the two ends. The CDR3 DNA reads TGTGCCAGCAGCCCTGGGGCGGGGGCCGTACCTTCGCAGTATTTT. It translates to CASSPGAGAVPSQYF.

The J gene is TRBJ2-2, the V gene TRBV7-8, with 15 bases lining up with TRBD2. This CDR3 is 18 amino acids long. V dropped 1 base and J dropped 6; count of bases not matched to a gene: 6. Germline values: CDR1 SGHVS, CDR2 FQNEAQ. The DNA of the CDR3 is TGTGCCAGCAGCTTAGTCGGGACTAGCGGGAGGCTCGCCGGGGAGCTGTTTTTT. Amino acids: CASSLVGTSGRLAGELFF. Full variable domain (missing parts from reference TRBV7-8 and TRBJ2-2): GAGVSQSPRYKVAKRGQDVALRCDPISGHVSLFWYQQALGQGPEFLTYFQNEAQLDKSGLPSDRFFAERPEGSVSTLKIQRTQQEDSAVYLCASSLVGTSGRLAGELFFGEGSRLTVL.

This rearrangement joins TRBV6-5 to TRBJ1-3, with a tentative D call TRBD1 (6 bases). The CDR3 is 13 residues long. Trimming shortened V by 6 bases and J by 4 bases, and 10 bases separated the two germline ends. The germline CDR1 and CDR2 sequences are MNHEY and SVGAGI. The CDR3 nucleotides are TGTGCCAGCAGGGCAGGGGTCGGAAACACCATATATTTT. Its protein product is CASRAGVGNTIYF.

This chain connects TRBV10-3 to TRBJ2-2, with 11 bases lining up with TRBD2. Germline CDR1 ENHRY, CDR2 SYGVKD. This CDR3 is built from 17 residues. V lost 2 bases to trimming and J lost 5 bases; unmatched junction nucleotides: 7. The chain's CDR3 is CAISETGLAEGTGELFF. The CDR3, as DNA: TGTGCCATCAGTGAGACGGGACTAGCGGAGGGGACCGGGGAGCTGTTTTTT.

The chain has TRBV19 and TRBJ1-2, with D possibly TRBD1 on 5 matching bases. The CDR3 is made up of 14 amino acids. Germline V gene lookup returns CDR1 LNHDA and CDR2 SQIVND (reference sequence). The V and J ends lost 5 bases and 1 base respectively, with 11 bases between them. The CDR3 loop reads CASSPPGGNYGYTF. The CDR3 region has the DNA TGTGCCAGTAGTCCCCCGGGGGGTAACTATGGCTACACCTTC.

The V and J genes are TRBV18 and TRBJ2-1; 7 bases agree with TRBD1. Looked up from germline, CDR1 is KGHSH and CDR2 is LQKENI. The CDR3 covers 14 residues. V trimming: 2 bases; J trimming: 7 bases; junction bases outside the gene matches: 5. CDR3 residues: CASSPGTVGNEQFF. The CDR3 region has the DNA TGTGCCAGCTCACCAGGGACAGTCGGGAATGAGCAGTTCTTC. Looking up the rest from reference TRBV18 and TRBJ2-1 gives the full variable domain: NAGVMQNPRHLVRRRGQEARLRCSPMKGHSHVYWYRQLPEEGLKFMVYLQKENIIDESGMPKERFSAEFPKEGPSILRIQQVVRGDSAAYFCASSPGTVGNEQFFGPGTRLTVL.

Here the CDR3 reads CASSTSGGADTQYF. The CDR3 bases are TGTGCCAGTAGTACTAGCGGGGGGGCAGATACGCAGTATTTT. J is TRBJ2-3 and V is TRBV19; 12 bases map to TRBD2. Trimming removed 4 bases from V and 4 bases from J; junction bases left unmatched: 0. The CDR3 is 14 residues long. Germline V CDR1 and CDR2: LNHDA, SQIVND (reference sequence).

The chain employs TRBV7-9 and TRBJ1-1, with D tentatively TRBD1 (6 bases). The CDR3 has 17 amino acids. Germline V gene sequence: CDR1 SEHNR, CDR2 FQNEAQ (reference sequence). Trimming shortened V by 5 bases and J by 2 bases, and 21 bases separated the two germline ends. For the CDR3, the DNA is TGTGCCAGCAGCCCGTCAGGCTCGGGACAACTTAACACTGAAGCTTTCTTT. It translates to CASSPSGSGQLNTEAFF.

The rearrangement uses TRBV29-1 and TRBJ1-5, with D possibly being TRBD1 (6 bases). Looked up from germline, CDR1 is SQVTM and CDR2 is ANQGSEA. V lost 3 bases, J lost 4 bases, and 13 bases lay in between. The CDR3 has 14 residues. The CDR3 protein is CSVETGGRNQPQHF. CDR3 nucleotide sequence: TGCAGCGTTGAGACAGGAGGTCGGAATCAGCCCCAGCATTTT.

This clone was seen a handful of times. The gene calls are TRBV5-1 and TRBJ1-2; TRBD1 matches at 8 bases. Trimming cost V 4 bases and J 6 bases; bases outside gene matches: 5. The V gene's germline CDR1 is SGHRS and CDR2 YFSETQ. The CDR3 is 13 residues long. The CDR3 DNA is TGCGCCAGCAGCGGACAGGGAGGGGATGGCTACACCTTC. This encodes CASSGQGGDGYTF.

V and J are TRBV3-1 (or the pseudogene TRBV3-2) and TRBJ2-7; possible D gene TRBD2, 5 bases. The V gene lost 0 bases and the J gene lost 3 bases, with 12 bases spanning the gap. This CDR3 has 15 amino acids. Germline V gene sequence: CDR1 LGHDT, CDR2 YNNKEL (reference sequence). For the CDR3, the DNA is TGTGCCAGCAGCCAAGATCCGGGAAGAAGCTACGAGCAGTACTTC. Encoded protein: CASSQDPGRSYEQYF.

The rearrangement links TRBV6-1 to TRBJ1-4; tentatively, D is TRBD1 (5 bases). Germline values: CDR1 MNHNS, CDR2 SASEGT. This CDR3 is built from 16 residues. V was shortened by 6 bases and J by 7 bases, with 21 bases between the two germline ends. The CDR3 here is CASSEQVGGSGEKLFF. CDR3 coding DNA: TGTGCCAGCAGCGAACAAGTGGGGGGGTCGGGTGAAAAACTGTTTTTT.

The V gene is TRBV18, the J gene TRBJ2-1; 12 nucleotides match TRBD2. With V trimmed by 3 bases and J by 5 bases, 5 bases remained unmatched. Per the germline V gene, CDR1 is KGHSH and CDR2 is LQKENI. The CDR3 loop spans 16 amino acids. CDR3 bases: TGTGCCAGCTCACCCACACTAGCGGGAGGCCACAATGAGCAGTTCTTC. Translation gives CASSPTLAGGHNEQFF.

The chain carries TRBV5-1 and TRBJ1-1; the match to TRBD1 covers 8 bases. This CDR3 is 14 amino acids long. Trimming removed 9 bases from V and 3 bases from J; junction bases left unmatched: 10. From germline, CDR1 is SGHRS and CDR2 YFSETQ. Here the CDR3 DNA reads TGCGCCACCAAGGGACAGGCCGCAGACACTGAAGCTTTCTTT. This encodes CATKGQAADTEAFF.

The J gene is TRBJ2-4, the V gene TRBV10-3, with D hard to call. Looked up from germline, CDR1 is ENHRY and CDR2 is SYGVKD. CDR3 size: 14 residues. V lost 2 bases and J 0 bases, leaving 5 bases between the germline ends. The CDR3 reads CAISEGLAKNIQYF. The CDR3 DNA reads TGTGCCATCAGTGAGGGCCTAGCCAAAAACATTCAGTACTTC.

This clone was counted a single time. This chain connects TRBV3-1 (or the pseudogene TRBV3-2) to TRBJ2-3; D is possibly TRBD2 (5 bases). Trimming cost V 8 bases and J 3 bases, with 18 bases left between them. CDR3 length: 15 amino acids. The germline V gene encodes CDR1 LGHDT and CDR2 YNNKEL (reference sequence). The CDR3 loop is CASGPRGHETDTQYF. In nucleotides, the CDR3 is TGTGCCAGCGGACCACGGGGTCACGAAACAGATACGCAGTATTTT.

CDR3 sequence reads: CASSKAARGYREQYV. The DNA for the CDR3 is TGTGCCAGCAGCAAGGCGGCGCGGGGGTACCGCGAGCAGTACGTC. The chain carries TRBV21-1 and TRBJ2-7; TRBD2 is the table's D call, not checked against the DNA. TRBV21-1 is termed a pseudogene. The CDR3 contains 15 residues.

The CDR3 DNA reads as TGTGCCAGCAGTTGGGGGCGGCACGGCCATGAGCAGTTCTTC. Encoded protein: CASSWGRHGHEQFF. This chain links TRBV28 with TRBJ2-1; TRBD1 is a possible D gene (6 bases). Trimming took off 4 bases at V and 8 bases at J, with 15 bases between the two ends. Germline V gene lookup returns CDR1 MDHEN and CDR2 SYDVKM. This CDR3 spans 14 amino acids. Using reference TRBV28 and TRBJ2-1 for the parts outside the CDR3, the full variable domain is DVKVTQSSRYLVKRTGEKVFLECVQDMDHENMFWYRQDPGLGLRLIYFSYDVKMKEKGDIPEGYSVSREKKERFSLILESASTNQTSMYLCASSWGRHGHEQFFGPGTRLTVL.

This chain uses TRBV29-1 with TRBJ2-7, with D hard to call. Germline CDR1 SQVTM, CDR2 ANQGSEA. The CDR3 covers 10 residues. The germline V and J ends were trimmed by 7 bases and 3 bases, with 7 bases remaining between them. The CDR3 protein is CSARLYEQYF. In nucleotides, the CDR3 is TGCAGCGCACGACTCTACGAGCAGTACTTC.

The CDR3 sequence is CASSQAGGPLAGELFF. CDR3 DNA sequence: TGTGCCAGCAGCCAAGCGGGAGGGCCTTTAGCCGGGGAGCTGTTTTTT. The chain carries TRBV3-1 (or the pseudogene TRBV3-2) and TRBJ2-2; 8 bases match TRBD2. The ends lost 1 base at V and 6 bases at J; junction bases unmatched: 7. CDR3 length: 16 residues. Germline V gene lookup returns CDR1 LGHDT and CDR2 YNNKEL (reference sequence).

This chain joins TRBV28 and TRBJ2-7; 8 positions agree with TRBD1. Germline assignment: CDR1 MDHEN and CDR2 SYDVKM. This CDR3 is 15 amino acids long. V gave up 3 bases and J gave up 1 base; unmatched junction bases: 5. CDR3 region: CASSLRQGASYEQYF. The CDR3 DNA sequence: TGTGCCAGCAGTTTGCGTCAGGGGGCATCCTACGAGCAGTACTTC.

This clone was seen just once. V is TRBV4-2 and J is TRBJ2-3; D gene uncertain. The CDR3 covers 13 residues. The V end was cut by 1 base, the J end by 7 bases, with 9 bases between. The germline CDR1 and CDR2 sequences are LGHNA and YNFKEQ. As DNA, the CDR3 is TGTGCCAGCAGCCAAGGGGCGAGAAATACGCAGTATTTT. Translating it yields CASSQGARNTQYF.

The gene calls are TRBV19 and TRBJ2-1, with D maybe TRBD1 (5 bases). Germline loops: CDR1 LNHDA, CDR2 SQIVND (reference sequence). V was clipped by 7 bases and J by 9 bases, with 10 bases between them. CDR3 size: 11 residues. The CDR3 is CASNLQGEQFF. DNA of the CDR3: TGTGCCAGTAACTTGCAGGGTGAGCAGTTCTTC.

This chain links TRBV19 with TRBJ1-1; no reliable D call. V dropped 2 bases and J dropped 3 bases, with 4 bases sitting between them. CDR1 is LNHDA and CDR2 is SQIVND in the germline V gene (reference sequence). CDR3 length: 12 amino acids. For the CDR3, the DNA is TGTGCCAGTAGTATACAGGACACTGAAGCTTTCTTT. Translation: CASSIQDTEAFF.

The CDR3 region is CASSDRPSHGYTF. The CDR3, as DNA: TGTGCCAGCAGTGACAGGCCCTCCCACGGCTACACCTTC. The rearrangement uses TRBV6-1 and TRBJ1-2, with no clear D. CDR1 is MNHNS, CDR2 SASEGT, per germline. The V end lost 3 bases, the J end lost 8 bases, and 13 bases lay between the germline ends. This CDR3 has 13 amino acids.

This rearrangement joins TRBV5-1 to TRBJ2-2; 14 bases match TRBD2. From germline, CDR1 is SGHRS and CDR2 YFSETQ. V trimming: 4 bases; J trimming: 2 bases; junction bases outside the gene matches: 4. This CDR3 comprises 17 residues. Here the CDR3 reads CASSGLAGGLNTGELFF. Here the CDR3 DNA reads TGCGCCAGCAGCGGACTAGCGGGAGGATTAAACACCGGGGAGCTGTTTTTT.